A selection of T cell receptor beta chains follows, all from one sample in a study of blood T cell repertoires in COVID-19. Sequencing was performed with immunoSEQ multiplex PCR; in TCRdb, only in-frame clones are kept and a portion is missing. The data show about 250,000 clones, approximately 80% seen once. Material: peripheral blood. The receptors shown here come from a man aged 40-49 years with acute or convalescent COVID-19. Each CDR3 is given with its conserved first and last residue. A D gene is named only where the DNA matches it firmly. A clone size is listed for some rows: how often the clone was seen (once, few, many), or a class if it is expanded.

V	J	size	D	CDR3	DNA
TRBV6-1	TRBJ1-1	-	-	CASSDSPNTEAFF	TGTGCCAGCAGTGACAGTCCGAACACTGAAGCTTTCTTT
TRBV6-2/TRBV6-3	TRBJ1-5	once	-	CASSYSAGDQPQHF	TGTGCCAGCAGTTACTCTGCGGGGGATCAGCCCCAGCATTTT
TRBV29-1	TRBJ2-7	-	TRBD2	CSVEDGTSGSPYEQYF	TGCAGCGTTGAAGATGGGACTAGCGGGAGCCCCTACGAGCAGTACTTC
TRBV19	TRBJ1-2	-	-	CASSMGPSVGYGYTF	TGTGCCAGTAGTATGGGGCCTTCAGTCGGGTATGGCTACACCTTC
TRBV6-2/TRBV6-3	TRBJ2-5	once	-	CASSNIRGLQETQYF	TGTGCCAGCAGTAATATAAGGGGACTCCAAGAGACCCAGTACTTC
TRBV7-9	TRBJ2-3	-	TRBD1	CASADRGGTDTQYF	TGTGCCAGCGCTGACAGGGGTGGCACAGATACGCAGTATTTT
TRBV5-1	TRBJ2-1	few	TRBD2	CASSFRTSGSNEQFF	TGCGCCAGCAGCTTCCGTACTAGCGGGAGTAATGAGCAGTTCTTC
TRBV24-1	TRBJ2-1	-	-	CATSESSFFAEQFF	TGTGCCACCAGTGAGTCGAGTTTCTTCGCTGAGCAGTTCTTC
TRBV18	TRBJ2-1	-	-	CASSPLSADEQFF	TGTGCCAGCTCACCACTTTCTGCAGATGAGCAGTTCTTC
TRBV7-8	TRBJ1-1	-	-	CASSSTGNTEAFF	TGTGCCAGCAGCTCCACAGGGAACACTGAAGCTTTCTTT
TRBV28	TRBJ1-6	-	TRBD1	CASSFGPPGQGSRSYNSPLHF	TGTGCCAGCAGTTTTGGCCCCCCGGGACAGGGAAGTAGGTCCTATAATTCACCCCTCCACTTT
TRBV4-1	TRBJ1-2	-	TRBD1	CASSQGQGEYYGYTF	TGCGCCAGCAGCCAGGGACAGGGGGAGTACTATGGCTACACCTTC
TRBV28	TRBJ1-4	-	TRBD1	CASSLSATGGNEKLFF	TGTGCCAGCAGTTTATCTGCGACAGGGGGAAATGAAAAACTGTTTTTT
TRBV5-1	TRBJ2-7	once	TRBD2	CASSSGTSGRFSREQYF	TGCGCCAGCAGCTCGGGGACTAGCGGGAGGTTCTCTAGAGAGCAGTACTTC
TRBV19	TRBJ2-7	-	TRBD2	CASSSRLAEAYEQYF	TGTGCCAGTAGTTCCAGACTAGCGGAGGCCTACGAGCAGTACTTC